Presented here are 21 T cell receptor beta chains from one specimen sequenced in a study of identical twins. Using its own MiXCR run on the 5' RACE reads, TCRdb lists one record per CDR3 protein. This table holds around 1.7 million distinct CDR3 sequences, more than 30% found once. Sequencing used cord blood. The source is a newborn girl in good health.

This clonotype was recorded a few times. The J gene is TRBJ2-7, the V gene TRBV3-1, with D possibly being TRBD1 (5 bases). The CDR3 is made up of 13 amino acids. Germline loops: CDR1 LGHDT, CDR2 YNNKEL (reference sequence). The ends were cut back, 1 base at V and 5 bases at J, with 9 bases in the middle. In DNA, the CDR3 is TGTGCCAGCAGCCAAGTCCCCAGGGACGAGCAGTACTTC. Its protein is CASSQVPRDEQYF.

The chain uses TRBV3-1 and TRBJ2-7; a possible D gene is TRBD1 (6 bases). Trimming stripped 4 bases from V and 3 bases from J, with 16 bases between. The length of the CDR3 is 15 residues. CDR1 is LGHDT and CDR2 is YNNKEL in the germline V gene (reference sequence). The CDR3 coding sequence is TGTGCCAGCAGCCCCGCTAGGACAGCTAACTACGAGCAGTACTTC. Its protein is CASSPARTANYEQYF.

The chain employs TRBV12-3 or TRBV12-4 and TRBJ2-7, with D perhaps TRBD1 (6 bases). The CDR3 length is 15 residues. The V gene lost 7 bases and the J gene lost 7 bases, with 23 bases spanning the gap. CDR3 in amino acids: CASTSNGQIYNEQYF. In DNA form, the CDR3 reads TGTGCCAGCACCTCGAACGGACAGATCTACAATGAGCAGTACTTC.

In its sample, this clonotype was seen many times. The chain couples TRBV29-1 to TRBJ2-3, with 7 nucleotides matching TRBD2. The V gene's germline CDR1 is SQVTM and CDR2 ANQGSEA. The trim removed 3 bases at V and 6 bases at J, leaving 9 bases unmatched. CDR3 length: 14 amino acids. In DNA form, the CDR3 reads TGCAGCGTTGATCCCAGCGGGAATAGGGATACGCAGTATTTT. Amino acid sequence: CSVDPSGNRDTQYF.

Ten or more counts support this clonotype. The rearrangement joins TRBV28 to TRBJ2-7; 8 bases line up with TRBD1. V was pared by 4 bases and J by 2 bases, with 4 bases of the junction left unmatched. The CDR3 consists of 14 residues. Germline V lookup: CDR1 MDHEN, CDR2 SYDVKM. The CDR3 reads CASSSPDRAYEQYF. CDR3 nucleotide sequence: TGTGCCAGCAGTTCCCCGGACAGGGCCTACGAGCAGTACTTC.

This clonotype was picked up a small number of times. The chain couples TRBV27 to TRBJ1-5, with D perhaps TRBD1 (5 bases). The CDR3 is 22 residues long. Trimming removed 0 bases from V and 2 bases from J, with 29 bases in between. Germline values: CDR1 MNHEY, CDR2 SMNVEV (reference sequence). The CDR3 DNA reads as TGTGCCAGCAGTTTATCGCAACAGGTGATCCCCACTGAAACACGGGGCAATCAGCCCCAGCATTTT. This encodes CASSLSQQVIPTETRGNQPQHF.

This clonotype was found a few times. The gene calls are TRBV29-1 and TRBJ1-6; D may be TRBD1 (5 bases). In germline, CDR1 is SQVTM, CDR2 ANQGSEA. The CDR3 extends over 15 amino acids. V was trimmed by 6 bases and J by 0 bases, leaving 12 bases between them. The CDR3 DNA reads as TGCAGCGTCGCCCCAGGGAGCTCCTATAATTCACCCCTCCACTTT. Translated, it gives CSVAPGSSYNSPLHF.

The chain is built from TRBV30 and TRBJ2-3; D is unresolved. CDR3 length: 13 residues. The germline V gene encodes CDR1 GTSNPN and CDR2 SVGIG (reference sequence). Trimming cost V 2 bases and J 2 bases, with 8 bases left between them. The DNA of the CDR3 is TGTGCCTGGAGTATCCGGGCCACAGATACGCAGTATTTT. Translating it yields CAWSIRATDTQYF.

This chain connects TRBV25-1 to TRBJ2-3; D is undetermined. The CDR3 length is 16 residues. V lost 2 bases and J 1 base, leaving 13 bases between the germline ends. Germline loops: CDR1 MGHDK, CDR2 SYGVNS. The CDR3 spells CASSESLAVGTDTQYF. As DNA, the CDR3 is TGTGCCAGCAGTGAAAGTCTGGCTGTTGGCACAGATACGCAGTATTTT.

This clonotype was observed a few times. The chain is built from TRBV20-1 and TRBJ2-1; 7 nucleotides align to TRBD2. J was trimmed by 2 bases and V by 3 bases; bases with no gene match: 10. The CDR3 loop spans 16 amino acids. The V gene's germline CDR1 is DFQATT and CDR2 SNEGSKA (reference sequence). The CDR3 sequence is CSARAFSGTTYNEQFF. In DNA form, the CDR3 reads TGCAGTGCTAGGGCCTTCAGCGGGACCACCTACAATGAGCAGTTCTTC.

This clonotype has only a few counts. The chain uses TRBV18 and TRBJ2-1; tentative D call: TRBD1 (7 bases). V lost 7 bases, J lost 8 bases, and 12 bases lay in between. The CDR3 is made up of 12 amino acids. The germline CDR1 and CDR2 sequences are KGHSH and LQKENI. CDR3 sequence reads: CASCGTADEQFF. CDR3 DNA sequence: TGTGCCAGCTGCGGGACAGCCGATGAGCAGTTCTTC.

J is TRBJ2-2 and V is TRBV10-3; 8 positions match TRBD2. The CDR3 spans 15 residues. Per germline, CDR1 ENHRY and CDR2 SYGVKD. V gave up 3 bases and J gave up 2 bases; unmatched junction bases: 2. CDR3 loop: CAISDGRANTGELFF. CDR3 DNA sequence: TGTGCCATCAGTGACGGGAGGGCCAACACCGGGGAGCTGTTTTTT.

This clonotype came up many times. V usage is TRBV12-5 and J usage is TRBJ2-5, with TRBD1 as a possible D gene (5 bases). Germline CDR1 LGHNT, CDR2 FRNRAP. Trimming cost V 8 bases and J 1 base, with 11 bases left between them. This CDR3 is 13 amino acids long. The CDR3 loop is CASRLDSQETQYF. DNA for the CDR3: TGTGCTAGTAGGCTTGACAGCCAAGAGACCCAGTACTTC.

Points on this clonotype: Since a much larger clone is just one base distant, this may be a read error. J is TRBJ2-1 and V is TRBV27; D is undetermined. Germline V gene data show CDR1 as MNHEY and CDR2 as SMNVEV (reference sequence). This CDR3 is built from 15 residues. Deletions cut 7 bases from V and 4 bases from J, with 17 bases between. The DNA of the CDR3 is TGTGCCAGCAATTCGACCCGTCACGATTACAATGAGCAGTTCTTC. Its protein is CASNSTRHDYNEQFF.

This clonotype was seen ten or more times. The chain joins TRBV3-1 to TRBJ1-2; D unresolved. This CDR3 is 14 amino acids long. Germline values: CDR1 LGHDT, CDR2 YNNKEL (reference sequence). Trimming shortened V by 1 base and J by 2 bases, and 8 bases separated the two germline ends. CDR3 DNA: TGTGCCAGCAGCCAAGCCCGGGTAAACTATGGCTACACCTTC. Translated, it gives CASSQARVNYGYTF.

The genes are TRBV20-1 and TRBJ2-7; the match to TRBD2 covers 7 bases. J lost 3 bases, V lost 3 bases, and 2 bases had no gene match. Germline V gives CDR1 DFQATT, CDR2 SNEGSKA (reference sequence). The CDR3 length is 12 residues. CDR3 loop: CSARTSYYEQYF. The DNA of the CDR3 is TGCAGTGCTAGGACTAGCTACTACGAGCAGTACTTC.

This clonotype has more than one count but fewer than ten. This rearrangement joins TRBV12-3 or TRBV12-4 to TRBJ1-5; D remains ambiguous. V was shortened by 6 bases and J by 0 bases, with 9 bases between the two germline ends. The CDR3 contains 14 residues. In nucleotides, the CDR3 is TGTGCCAGCAGCCACGACCGTAGCAATCAGCCCCAGCATTTT. Its protein is CASSHDRSNQPQHF.

This chain links TRBV4-2 with TRBJ1-4; unclear D gene. V was shortened by 3 bases and J by 0 bases, with 8 bases between the two germline ends. The CDR3 totals 15 residues. Germline V gene lookup returns CDR1 LGHNA and CDR2 YNFKEQ. CDR3 DNA: TGTGCCAGCAGCCACCCCGGGACAACTAATGAAAAACTGTTTTTT. This gives the protein CASSHPGTTNEKLFF.

The V gene is TRBV5-6, the J gene TRBJ2-5, with D tentatively TRBD2 (6 bases). V gave up 3 bases and J gave up 1 base, with 16 bases separating them. CDR3 length: 16 amino acids. CDR1 and CDR2 (germline): SGHDT, YYEEEE. This CDR3 is CASSSSEARLQETQYF. The CDR3 nucleotides are TGTGCCAGCAGCTCTAGCGAGGCCCGCCTCCAAGAGACCCAGTACTTC.

There are a few counts of this clonotype. This chain links TRBV7-2 with TRBJ2-5, with D possibly matching TRBD2 (7 bases). V gave up 1 base and J gave up 6 bases, with 12 bases separating them. The length of the CDR3 is 14 residues. The germline gives CDR1 SGHTA, CDR2 FQGNSA. The CDR3 protein is CASSLEAGAKTQYF. In DNA, the CDR3 is TGTGCCAGCAGCTTAGAGGCGGGGGCGAAGACCCAGTACTTC.

This clonotype was seen a handful of times. The chain uses TRBV2 and TRBJ1-2; the match to TRBD1 covers 10 bases. This CDR3 is built from 14 residues. With V trimmed by 6 bases and J by 4 bases, 5 bases remained unmatched. Germline values: CDR1 SNHLY, CDR2 FYNNEI. Written as DNA, the CDR3 is TGTGCCAGCAGAGGGACAGGGGACCCCTATGGCTACACCTTC. Its protein is CASRGTGDPYGYTF.